This T cell receptor beta chain was sequenced during a study of post-analysis software for immune sequencing data. Study context: Recorded disease courses covered relapsing-remitting, secondary progressive and progressive-relapsing multiple sclerosis. Some patients had no subtype annotation. Study findings and constraints: Elevated frequency relative to controls characterized roughly five TRBV segments in patients, TRBV5-6, TRBV5-1 and TRBV20-1 among them.

Included in the TCR beta cDNA libraries were unique molecular identifiers. The source material, about 0.9 to 10 million T cells, gave rise to about 500,000 cDNA molecules. TCRdb re-analysed the PCR reads in MiXCR, keeping a single row per CDR3 protein. Among under 200,000 distinct CDR3 sequences listed, 29% were seen once. As for this clonotype: What it binds is unknown.

CDR3 length: 14 amino acids. Germline CDR1 and CDR2: SQVTM and ANQGSEA. V lost 7 bases, J lost 4 bases, and 11 bases stayed unmatched. Input material: blood. This sequence joins TRBV29-1 and TRBJ1-1; 8 bases agree with TRBD1. The TCR comes from a girl aged 2 to 17 with multiple sclerosis. The chain's CDR3 is CSGTTGAAGTEAFF. DNA of the CDR3: TGCAGCGGAACGACAGGGGCCGCTGGCACTGAAGCTTTCTTT.